The T cell receptor beta chain described here comes from a study of OX40 agonist ivuxolimab in advanced cancers. The data were produced by immunoSEQ multiplex PCR, yet TCRdb's version contains in-frame clones alone and is incomplete. The table shows some 45,000 clones, with over 60% occurring only once. V lost 4 bases and J lost 6; bases outside the gene matches: 8. Germline CDR1 reads GTSNPN; CDR2 reads SVGIG (reference sequence). This CDR3 comprises 14 residues. Comment on this clone: Its antigen is undetermined.

Study conclusions and caveats: Averaging showed that CD8+ T cells had more expanded clones than CD4+ did.

The starting material was CD4+ or CD8+ T cells sorted from blood, obtained in a trial of the OX40 agonist ivuxolimab. The receptor comes from an adult with an advanced solid tumor such as melanoma, head and neck, liver or kidney cancer. The V and J genes are TRBV30 and TRBJ1-2, with 10 bases that match TRBD1. The CDR3 loop is CAWNRDRGRNGYTF. CDR3 coding DNA: TGTGCCTGGAACCGGGACAGGGGTAGGAATGGCTACACCTTC.